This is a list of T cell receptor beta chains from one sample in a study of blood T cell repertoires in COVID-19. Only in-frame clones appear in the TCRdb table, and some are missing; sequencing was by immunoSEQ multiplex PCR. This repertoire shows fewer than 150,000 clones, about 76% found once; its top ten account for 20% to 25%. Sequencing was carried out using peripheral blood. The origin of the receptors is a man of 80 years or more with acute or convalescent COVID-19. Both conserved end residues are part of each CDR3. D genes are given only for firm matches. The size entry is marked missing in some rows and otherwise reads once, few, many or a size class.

CDR3 DNA: TGTGCCAGCAGATTGTCGGGGGTACTGTATAATTCACCCCTCCACTTT
CDR3 protein: CASRLSGVLYNSPLHF
D gene: NA
J gene: TRBJ1-6
V gene: TRBV28
clone size: NA

CDR3 DNA: TGTGCCAGCAGCTTGGATAGTCTCGCAGATACGCAGTATTTT
CDR3 protein: CASSLDSLADTQYF
D gene: NA
J gene: TRBJ2-3
V gene: TRBV5-6
clone size: NA

CDR3 DNA: TGCGCCAGCAGCTTGGCCGAGGGGGCGATCACTGAAGCTTTCTTT
CDR3 protein: CASSLAEGAITEAFF
D gene: TRBD1
J gene: TRBJ1-1
V gene: TRBV5-1
clone size: once

CDR3 DNA: TGCGCCAGCATTAGATTCCCGGGACAGGGGATGTACGAGCAGTACTTC
CDR3 protein: CASIRFPGQGMYEQYF
D gene: TRBD1
J gene: TRBJ2-7
V gene: TRBV10-1
clone size: NA

CDR3 DNA: TGTGCCAGCAGTTTCCCCACCGGGAGCACAGATACGCAGTATTTT
CDR3 protein: CASSFPTGSTDTQYF
D gene: NA
J gene: TRBJ2-3
V gene: TRBV11-2
clone size: NA

CDR3 DNA: TGTGCCAGCAGTACCTCGGGAGGGGCGCAGTATGGCTACACCTTC
CDR3 protein: CASSTSGGAQYGYTF
D gene: NA
J gene: TRBJ1-2
V gene: TRBV6-5
clone size: NA

CDR3 DNA: TGTGCCAGCAGCTTCCCCGGGGCTGAAGCTTTCTTT
CDR3 protein: CASSFPGAEAFF
D gene: NA
J gene: TRBJ1-1
V gene: TRBV7-9
clone size: NA

CDR3 DNA: TGTGCCAGCAGCCGGGGACAGCCCTACGAGCAGTACTTC
CDR3 protein: CASSRGQPYEQYF
D gene: TRBD1
J gene: TRBJ2-7
V gene: TRBV7-2
clone size: NA

CDR3 DNA: TGTGCCAGTAGTATTACCGGGACAGGGGCCTACAATGAGCAGTTCTTC
CDR3 protein: CASSITGTGAYNEQFF
D gene: TRBD1
J gene: TRBJ2-1
V gene: TRBV19
clone size: once

CDR3 DNA: TGTGCCAGCTCGGGGGCGACAGGGAGCTCCTACGAGCAGTACTTC
CDR3 protein: CASSGATGSSYEQYF
D gene: NA
J gene: TRBJ2-7
V gene: TRBV6-6
clone size: NA

CDR3 DNA: TGTGCCAGCCAAGGCGACAGGTTTAGCAATCAGCCCCAGCATTTT
CDR3 protein: CASQGDRFSNQPQHF
D gene: NA
J gene: TRBJ1-5
V gene: TRBV6-5
clone size: NA

CDR3 DNA: TGTGCCAGCTCTGAGACAGGGTACACTGAAGCTTTCTTT
CDR3 protein: CASSETGYTEAFF
D gene: TRBD1
J gene: TRBJ1-1
V gene: TRBV2
clone size: many

CDR3 DNA: TGCGCCAGCAGCTTGGGGTGGAGCGAAGAGACCCAGTACTTC
CDR3 protein: CASSLGWSEETQYF
D gene: NA
J gene: TRBJ2-5
V gene: TRBV5-1
clone size: once

CDR3 DNA: TGTGCCAGCAGCACGGGGACAGGCTATGGCTACACCTTC
CDR3 protein: CASSTGTGYGYTF
D gene: TRBD1
J gene: TRBJ1-2
V gene: TRBV7-8
clone size: NA

CDR3 DNA: TGTGCCAGCAGCCTGGGGGGTTACGAGCAGTACTTC
CDR3 protein: CASSLGGYEQYF
D gene: NA
J gene: TRBJ2-7
V gene: TRBV28
clone size: once

CDR3 DNA: TGTGCCAGCAGCCCAGGCGGACAATCTTATTCACCCCTCCACTTT
CDR3 protein: CASSPGGQSYSPLHF
D gene: NA
J gene: TRBJ1-6
V gene: TRBV7-2
clone size: few

CDR3 DNA: TGTGCCAGCAGTCAGGGGCAGAACACTGAAGCTTTCTTT
CDR3 protein: CASSQGQNTEAFF
D gene: NA
J gene: TRBJ1-1
V gene: TRBV6-5
clone size: NA

CDR3 DNA: TGTGCCACCAGTGATCCCAGAAAACCGGGACAGGGGGTTCATCAGCCCCAGCATTTT
CDR3 protein: CATSDPRKPGQGVHQPQHF
D gene: TRBD1
J gene: TRBJ1-5
V gene: TRBV24-1
clone size: once

CDR3 DNA: TGTGCCAGCAGCCGGGGGGGCGGTAGCACAGATACGCAGTATTTT
CDR3 protein: CASSRGGGSTDTQYF
D gene: TRBD2
J gene: TRBJ2-3
V gene: TRBV7-2
clone size: NA

CDR3 DNA: TGTGCCAGCAGCTTCCAGGGGGGCACTGAAGCTTTCTTT
CDR3 protein: CASSFQGGTEAFF
D gene: TRBD1
J gene: TRBJ1-1
V gene: TRBV5-5
clone size: NA

CDR3 DNA: TGTGCCAGCTCACCACCGGAAGCGGGGGGGGATACGCAGTATTTT
CDR3 protein: CASSPPEAGGDTQYF
D gene: TRBD2
J gene: TRBJ2-3
V gene: TRBV18
clone size: NA

CDR3 DNA: TGTGCCAGTAGTATAGTGGGGACAGGGTTCTACGAGCAGTACTTC
CDR3 protein: CASSIVGTGFYEQYF
D gene: TRBD1
J gene: TRBJ2-7
V gene: TRBV19
clone size: NA

CDR3 DNA: TGTGCCATCAGTGAGCGGGGGGCCCGATCGGAGCAGTTCTTC
CDR3 protein: CAISERGARSEQFF
D gene: NA
J gene: TRBJ2-1
V gene: TRBV10-3
clone size: NA

CDR3 DNA: TGTGCCAGCAGCTTACGACAGGGGAACACCGGGGAGCTGTTTTTT
CDR3 protein: CASSLRQGNTGELFF
D gene: TRBD1
J gene: TRBJ2-2
V gene: TRBV11-2
clone size: NA

CDR3 DNA: TGTGCCAGCAGCGTAGGGTCAGGGGGACTCTATGGCTACACCTTC
CDR3 protein: CASSVGSGGLYGYTF
D gene: TRBD1
J gene: TRBJ1-2
V gene: TRBV9
clone size: NA

CDR3 DNA: TGCGCCAGCAGCCAAGGGAGGGGATCCTACAATGAGCAGTTCTTC
CDR3 protein: CASSQGRGSYNEQFF
D gene: NA
J gene: TRBJ2-1
V gene: TRBV4-3
clone size: NA

CDR3 DNA: TGTGCCAGCAGTTTAAGGAGCGGGACATACTCCTACGAGCAGTACTTC
CDR3 protein: CASSLRSGTYSYEQYF
D gene: NA
J gene: TRBJ2-7
V gene: TRBV27
clone size: NA

CDR3 DNA: TGCGCCAGCAGCTGGCGGGGGGCGAGGGAAGAGACCCAGTACTTC
CDR3 protein: CASSWRGAREETQYF
D gene: TRBD2
J gene: TRBJ2-5
V gene: TRBV5-1
clone size: NA

CDR3 DNA: TGTGCCAGCTCCCCAGGCCGGGACAGGGGGCGAACTAATGAAAAACTGTTTTTT
CDR3 protein: CASSPGRDRGRTNEKLFF
D gene: TRBD1
J gene: TRBJ1-4
V gene: TRBV18
clone size: NA

CDR3 DNA: TGTGCCAGCACCCCCGGGCAGGTCGGACTCCGACCGCAGTTCTTC
CDR3 protein: CASTPGQVGLRPQFF
D gene: NA
J gene: TRBJ2-1
V gene: TRBV9
clone size: NA

CDR3 DNA: TGTGCCTGGAGTGTAAGCGGAGAAAAACTGTTTTTT
CDR3 protein: CAWSVSGEKLFF
D gene: NA
J gene: TRBJ1-4
V gene: TRBV30
clone size: NA

CDR3 DNA: TGCAGCGTTTGCCTACGGTCGGACACTGAAGCTTTCTTT
CDR3 protein: CSVCLRSDTEAFF
D gene: NA
J gene: TRBJ1-1
V gene: TRBV29-1
clone size: NA

CDR3 DNA: TGTGCCAGCAGCCAAGGCGGTCCCAATCAGCCCCAGCATTTT
CDR3 protein: CASSQGGPNQPQHF
D gene: NA
J gene: TRBJ1-5
V gene: TRBV3-1/TRBV3-2
clone size: NA

CDR3 DNA: TGTGCCAGCAGCTTCGGCTCGGGACAGGAAGATAATGAGCAGTTCTTC
CDR3 protein: CASSFGSGQEDNEQFF
D gene: TRBD1
J gene: TRBJ2-1
V gene: TRBV11-3
clone size: NA

CDR3 DNA: TGTGCCAGCAGTGTGGTGGGCAGCTCCTACAATGAGCAGTTCTTC
CDR3 protein: CASSVVGSSYNEQFF
D gene: NA
J gene: TRBJ2-1
V gene: TRBV2
clone size: NA

CDR3 DNA: TGTGCCACCAGCGGTTCGAGCGGGGTTCTCGAGAAACTGTTTTTT
CDR3 protein: CATSGSSGVLEKLFF
D gene: NA
J gene: TRBJ1-4
V gene: TRBV15
clone size: NA

CDR3 DNA: TGTGCCAGTAGTACCGGGGGGCCGTCGGATACGCAGTATTTT
CDR3 protein: CASSTGGPSDTQYF
D gene: NA
J gene: TRBJ2-3
V gene: TRBV19
clone size: few

CDR3 DNA: TGCAGTGCTAGTGCTCGCGATAAGGCGGTCTACGAGCAGTACTTC
CDR3 protein: CSASARDKAVYEQYF
D gene: NA
J gene: TRBJ2-7
V gene: TRBV20-1
clone size: few

CDR3 DNA: TGCGCCAGCAGCTTGTCGTGGGGACAGGGATCCACTGAAGCTTTCTTT
CDR3 protein: CASSLSWGQGSTEAFF
D gene: TRBD1
J gene: TRBJ1-1
V gene: TRBV5-1
clone size: many

CDR3 DNA: TGTGCCAGCAGCCCCAATGGCGGGACTAGCGGGGGGGAGCAGTTCTTC
CDR3 protein: CASSPNGGTSGGEQFF
D gene: TRBD2
J gene: TRBJ2-1
V gene: TRBV11-2
clone size: NA